The 26 T cell receptor beta chains reported below all come from one sample, sequenced in a study of T cells in Graves' hyperthyroidism and ophthalmopathy. What was amplified from RNA transcripts were TCR beta CDR3 regions. HTBI primers were used for first-round RT-PCR of the TCR CDR3. TCRdb fed the multiplex PCR reads into MiXCR, producing one record per CDR3 protein. The repertoire consists of about 400,000 distinct CDR3 sequences, with 15% to 18% occurring once and the leading ten covering less than 15%. Specimen: blood. All receptors derive from a woman aged 18-35 years with Graves' hyperthyroidism.

This clonotype was counted ten times or more. V is TRBV12-3 or TRBV12-4 and J is TRBJ2-1, with 7 nucleotides matching TRBD2. The CDR3 covers 17 residues. V was clipped by 1 base and J by 0 bases; unmatched bases: 6. The CDR3 loop is CASSLVLGGNSYNEQFF. In DNA, the CDR3 is TGTGCCAGCAGTTTAGTGTTGGGGGGGAACTCCTACAATGAGCAGTTCTTC.

This clonotype has at least ten counts. The chain combines TRBV20-1 with TRBJ1-1, with TRBD1 identical over 8 bases. J lost 5 bases, V lost 3 bases, and 5 bases had no gene match. The CDR3 length is 13 residues. The germline CDR1 and CDR2 sequences are DFQATT and SNEGSKA (reference sequence). CDR3 protein: CSARITGGTEAFF. The CDR3 DNA reads as TGCAGTGCTAGGATAACAGGGGGAACTGAAGCTTTCTTT.

This clonotype has only a few counts. The genes are TRBV5-1 and TRBJ2-1, with D possibly matching TRBD1 (6 bases). Deletions cut 6 bases from V and 5 bases from J, with 18 bases between. This CDR3 spans 15 amino acids. Germline V gene sequence: CDR1 SGHRS, CDR2 YFSETQ. The CDR3 region is CASINGRGSDNEQFF. As DNA, the CDR3 is TGCGCCAGCATCAATGGCAGGGGAAGCGACAATGAGCAGTTCTTC.

V gene TRBV27 combines with J gene TRBJ1-2; D unclear. Germline V gene sequence: CDR1 MNHEY, CDR2 SMNVEV (reference sequence). The CDR3 runs to 14 residues. Trimming took 5 bases from V and 7 from J, leaving 17 bases between them. DNA of the CDR3: TGTGCCAGCAGTAAGGACGTTCGGGCGGGTGGCTACACCTTC. Its protein is CASSKDVRAGGYTF.

This clonotype occurred a few times. The rearrangement links TRBV19 to TRBJ1-1; 8 bases align to TRBD1. The CDR3 has 14 amino acids. With V trimmed by 5 bases and J by 4 bases, 6 bases remained unmatched. The V gene's germline CDR1 is LNHDA and CDR2 SQIVND (reference sequence). CDR3 in amino acids: CASSSGGEGTEAFF. Written as DNA, the CDR3 is TGTGCCAGTAGTTCAGGGGGCGAGGGCACTGAAGCTTTCTTT.

This clonotype showed up many times. The chain combines TRBV7-3 with TRBJ2-5; D is ambiguous. Trimming left V 6 bases short and J 4 bases short, with 9 bases between. The length of the CDR3 is 12 residues. Germline CDR1 is SGHTA and CDR2 is FQGTGA. CDR3 residues: CASSLPGETQYF. DNA for the CDR3: TGTGCCAGCAGTTTACCCGGAGAGACCCAGTACTTC.

This clonotype was seen only a few times. The chain joins TRBV5-6 to TRBJ2-1, with D hard to call. V was shortened by 1 base and J by 5 bases, with 13 bases between the two germline ends. Germline CDR1 is SGHDT and CDR2 is YYEEEE. This CDR3 spans 15 amino acids. The CDR3, as DNA: TGTGCCAGCAGCTTGTACCAGATAAAAAACAATGAGCAGTTCTTC. This encodes CASSLYQIKNNEQFF.

In this sample, this clonotype turned up many times. The V call is TRBV28, the J call TRBJ2-1; 10 bases align to TRBD2. Germline trimming cut 3 bases from V and 1 base from J; bases unmatched to any gene: 6. In germline, CDR1 is MDHEN, CDR2 SYDVKM. The CDR3 covers 17 residues. CDR3 coding DNA: TGTGCCAGCAGTTTGGGTAGCGGGAGGAGGTCCTACAATGAGCAGTTCTTC. Translating it yields CASSLGSGRRSYNEQFF. Looking up the rest from reference TRBV28 and TRBJ2-1 gives the full variable domain: DVKVTQSSRYLVKRTGEKVFLECVQDMDHENMFWYRQDPGLGLRLIYFSYDVKMKEKGDIPEGYSVSREKKERFSLILESASTNQTSMYLCASSLGSGRRSYNEQFFGPGTRLTVL.

On this clonotype: A read error is possible here, since a much larger clone lies one base away. This CDR3 is CASSWSQLGGYTKAFF. The DNA for the CDR3 is TGTGCCAGCAGCTGGAGCCAATTAGGGGGCTACACTAAAGCTTTCTTT. The chain recombines TRBV12-3 or TRBV12-4 with TRBJ1-1, with 7 bases fitting TRBD1. There are 16 residues in the CDR3.

This clonotype was detected only a few times. The rearrangement uses TRBV20-1 and TRBJ1-2; no clear D gene. The germline CDR1 and CDR2 sequences are DFQATT and SNEGSKA (reference sequence). The CDR3 sequence is 12 residues long. Trimming took off 2 bases at V and 4 bases at J, with 8 bases between the two ends. CDR3 sequence: CSARRVGYGYTF. The DNA of the CDR3 is TGCAGTGCTAGACGAGTGGGCTATGGCTACACCTTC.

This chain connects TRBV14 to TRBJ2-3; D is ambiguous. The CDR3 runs to 12 residues. V gave up 4 bases and J gave up 7 bases, with 9 bases separating them. Germline CDR1 SGHDN, CDR2 FVKESK. The DNA for the CDR3 is TGTGCCAGCAGCCCACAATTACATACGCAGTATTTT. It specifies CASSPQLHTQYF.

The chain combines TRBV5-6 with TRBJ2-7; 14 bases are shared with TRBD2. The V segment lost 4 bases and the J segment 0 bases; nucleotides outside the gene matches: 9. The CDR3 is made up of 18 amino acids. CDR1 and CDR2 (germline): SGHDT, YYEEEE. The CDR3 here is CASSPGLAGAPSSYEQYF. The CDR3 DNA follows: TGTGCCAGCAGCCCGGGACTAGCGGGGGCCCCGAGCTCCTACGAGCAGTACTTC.

This clonotype was seen a few times. CDR3 region: CASSPMDWEYNEQFF. The CDR3 bases are TGCGCCAGCAGCCCAATGGACTGGGAGTACAATGAGCAGTTCTTC. The chain recombines TRBV5-1 with TRBJ2-1; tentative D call: TRBD2 (5 bases). Germline V gene sequence: CDR1 SGHRS, CDR2 YFSETQ. The length of the CDR3 is 15 residues. V was pared by 4 bases and J by 4 bases, with 15 bases between.

This clonotype was observed a few times. This chain joins TRBV7-3 and TRBJ2-1; 12 bases agree with TRBD2. The germline gives CDR1 SGHTA, CDR2 FQGTGA. CDR3 length equals 17 residues. J gave up 5 bases and V 1 base, and 6 bases lay outside the gene matches. This CDR3 reads CASSLRSSGRVNNEQFF. CDR3 DNA: TGTGCCAGCAGCTTAAGGTCTAGCGGGAGGGTAAACAATGAGCAGTTCTTC.

This clonotype was observed at least ten times. The chain couples TRBV11-3 to TRBJ2-5; 7 nucleotides align to TRBD2. CDR3 length: 15 amino acids. Germline CDR1 is SGHNT and CDR2 is YENEEA. Germline trimming cut 0 bases from V and 4 bases from J; bases unmatched to any gene: 5. The CDR3 DNA follows: TGTGCCAGCAGCTTAGACCCCGCTAGCGGAGAGACCCAGTACTTC. Its protein is CASSLDPASGETQYF.

Note on this clonotype: Germline and junction disagree at one end, which may indicate a read error. The V gene is TRBV7-3, the J gene TRBJ2-5; D possibly corresponds to TRBD1 (7 bases). Germline values: CDR1 SGHTA, CDR2 FQGTGA. The CDR3 loop spans 16 amino acids. The CDR3 is CASSLSGRGEQATQYF. The CDR3 coding sequence is TGTGCCAGCAGCTTAAGTGGCAGGGGGGAGCAAGCGACCCAGTACTTC.

The genes are TRBV4-1 and TRBJ2-1; possible D gene TRBD2, 6 bases. CDR1 and CDR2 from the germline V gene are MGHRA and YSYEKL. V lost 1 base and J lost 9, with 10 bases in between. The CDR3 extends over 13 amino acids. CDR3 coding DNA: TGCGCCAGCAGCCAAGTCGAGGGAGGTGAGCAGTTCTTC. Protein: CASSQVEGGEQFF.

This chain links TRBV29-1 with TRBJ2-1; 8 bases line up with TRBD2. The germline V gene encodes CDR1 SQVTM and CDR2 ANQGSEA. After removal of 3 bases from V and 8 bases from J, the junction contained 6 bases not matched to a gene. The CDR3 is 13 amino acids. CDR3 protein: CSVERGASYEQFF. The CDR3 DNA is TGCAGCGTTGAGCGGGGGGCCTCTTATGAGCAGTTCTTC.

This clonotype was recorded at least ten times. J is TRBJ2-1 and V is TRBV11-2, with D perhaps assigned TRBD1 or TRBD2 (5 bases each). Germline values: CDR1 SGHAT, CDR2 FQNNGV. The length of the CDR3 is 15 residues. Trimming shortened V by 6 bases and J by 0 bases, and 12 bases separated the two germline ends. CDR3 DNA: TGTGCCAGCAGGTCGACAGAGGGCTCCTACAATGAGCAGTTCTTC. Protein sequence: CASRSTEGSYNEQFF.

The CDR3 is CASSLQTAHTEAFF. The CDR3 nucleotides read TGCGCCAGCAGCTTACAGACAGCGCACACTGAAGCTTTCTTT. V usage is TRBV5-1 and J usage is TRBJ1-1, with D tentatively TRBD1 (5 bases). Germline lookup yields CDR1 SGHRS and CDR2 YFSETQ. The CDR3 runs to 14 residues. Deletions cut 2 bases from V and 3 bases from J, with 11 bases between.

The CDR3 is CSARKLAGTHNEQFF. The CDR3 DNA reads as TGCAGTGCTAGGAAACTAGCGGGCACCCACAATGAGCAGTTCTTC. The V and J genes are TRBV20-1 and TRBJ2-1, with 9 bases aligning to TRBD2. The CDR3 is 15 amino acids. V lost 3 bases to trimming and J lost 5 bases; unmatched junction nucleotides: 8. Germline lookup yields CDR1 DFQATT and CDR2 SNEGSKA (reference sequence).

The V gene is TRBV27, the J gene TRBJ2-1, with 7 bases fitting TRBD1. The CDR3 spans 15 residues. The germline V gene encodes CDR1 MNHEY and CDR2 SMNVEV (reference sequence). Unmatched junction bases numbered 7, after V lost 3 bases and J lost 5 bases. CDR3 residues: CASSLRTGTNNEQFF. The CDR3 DNA reads TGTGCCAGCAGTTTGCGGACAGGAACAAACAATGAGCAGTTCTTC.

This clonotype was seen a handful of times. This chain joins TRBV20-1 and TRBJ1-5, with no clear D. The CDR3 totals 12 residues. The V and J ends lost 4 bases and 5 bases respectively, with 9 bases between them. The germline V gene has CDR1 DFQATT and CDR2 SNEGSKA (reference sequence). The CDR3 coding sequence is TGCAGTGCTATTCAGGTAGATCAGCCCCAGCATTTT. As protein: CSAIQVDQPQHF.

This clonotype turned up a few times. The chain uses TRBV19 and TRBJ2-1; the D gene is possibly TRBD2 (5 bases). The ends were cut back, 8 bases at V and 5 bases at J, with 22 bases in the middle. This CDR3 contains 16 residues. Germline CDR1 and CDR2: LNHDA and SQIVND (reference sequence). The CDR3 is CASWGSATTLNNEQFF. DNA for the CDR3: TGTGCCAGTTGGGGTAGCGCAACAACTTTAAACAATGAGCAGTTCTTC.

This chain joins TRBV7-6 and TRBJ1-2; D is unclear. The CDR3 has 17 residues. Between the trimmed V and J ends, which lost 5 bases and 1 base, there was a span of 20 bases. The germline CDR1 and CDR2 sequences are SGHVS and FNYEAQ. The DNA of the CDR3 is TGTGCCAGCAGCCCTGGTCTTCAAAGCGAATTTAACTATGGCTACACCTTC. This sequence encodes CASSPGLQSEFNYGYTF. The entire variable domain, with the rest obtained from reference TRBV7-6 and TRBJ1-2, is as follows: GAGVSQSPRYKVTKRGQDVALRCDPISGHVSLYWYRQALGQGPEFLTYFNYEAQQDKSGLPNDRFSAERPEGSISTLTIQRTEQRDSAMYRCASSPGLQSEFNYGYTFGSGTRLTVV.

This clonotype was recorded many times. The chain has TRBV11-1 and TRBJ1-2; possible D gene TRBD1, 5 bases. The V and J ends lost 3 bases and 5 bases respectively, with 22 bases between them. This CDR3 is 17 amino acids long. CDR1 and CDR2 (germline): SGHAT, FQDESV (reference sequence). CDR3 sequence (DNA): TGTGCCAGCAGCTTGCCCCAAACCGGGGCCTCTTCTTATGGCTACACCTTC. This sequence encodes CASSLPQTGASSYGYTF.